The clone carrying this TCR beta chain has ten or more counts. Germline loops: CDR1 SGHRS, CDR2 YFSETQ. V was shortened by 4 bases and J by 1 base, with 12 bases between the two germline ends. This CDR3 has 15 residues. The sample originates from a study of CD8 T cells in ankylosing spondylitis. MiXCR, run by TCRdb on the 5' RACE reads, gives a single entry per CDR3 protein. This table has 250,000 to 400,000 distinct CDR3 sequences, more than 9% appearing once. The rearrangement links TRBV5-1 to TRBJ1-5; TRBD1 is a possible D gene (5 bases). The TCR sequence derives from a female donor with ankylosing spondylitis or in good health (not recorded which). The sequencing sample was made of blood, either unsorted or a sorted T cell fraction (not recorded which). In DNA form, the CDR3 reads TGCGCCAGCAGCCTGGACGGGGGGAGCAATCAGCCCCAGCATTTT. Translated: CASSLDGGSNQPQHF.